The next 17 T cell receptor beta chains were all read from a single sample in a study of CD8+ T cells in alopecia areata. cDNA prepared by RNA extraction and subsequent reverse transcription served as the template for sequencing. Libraries were prepared by immunoSEQ multiplex PCR; TCRdb keeps only in-frame clonotypes and omits some of them. Found here are about 180,000 clones, roughly 60% of them singletons; the top ten hold about 1.5%. The sequenced sample was CD4+ T cells sorted from blood, obtained at week 0. Receptor source: a human donor with alopecia areata.

This sequence joins TRBV14 and TRBJ2-6; perhaps TRBD1 as D (6 bases). V was pared by 4 bases and J by 2 bases, with 15 bases between. The germline gives CDR1 SGHDN, CDR2 FVKESK. CDR3 length: 17 residues. For the CDR3, the DNA is TGTGCCAGCAGCCCCTCGACAGGATCCACTGGGGCCAACGTCCTGACTTTC. Translated: CASSPSTGSTGANVLTF.

The chain combines TRBV5-1 with TRBJ1-6; TRBD1 is a possible D gene (5 bases). The CDR3 loop spans 15 amino acids. Trimming shortened V by 1 base and J by 11 bases, and 16 bases separated the two germline ends. Germline loops: CDR1 SGHRS, CDR2 YFSETQ. The CDR3 sequence: CASSLNSDRTAPLHF. The DNA of the CDR3 is TGCGCCAGCAGCTTGAACTCTGACAGAACCGCACCCCTCCACTTT. The full variable domain, rest sourced from reference TRBV5-1 and TRBJ1-6, is KAGVTQTPRYLIKTRGQQVTLSCSPISGHRSVSWYQQTPGQGLQFLFEYFSETQRNKGNFPGRFSGRQFSNSRSEMNVSTLELGDSALYLCASSLNSDRTAPLHFGNGTRLTVT.

The chain carries TRBV7-9 and TRBJ2-5; no clear D gene. The CDR3 length is 15 residues. Trimming cost V 5 bases and J 1 base, with 14 bases left between them. Germline V gene lookup returns CDR1 SEHNR and CDR2 FQNEAQ (reference sequence). CDR3 DNA sequence: TGTGCCAGCAGCCCCGCCCCTCCGAGCCAAGAGACCCAGTACTTC. This codes for CASSPAPPSQETQYF. Variable domain in full (rest from reference TRBV7-9 and TRBJ2-5): DTGVSQNPRHKITKRGQNVTFRCDPISEHNRLYWYRQTLGQGPEFLTYFQNEAQLEKSRLLSDRFSAERPKGSFSTLEIQRTEQGDSAMYLCASSPAPPSQETQYFGPGTRLLVL.

The genes are TRBV30 and TRBJ1-5, with D possibly matching TRBD1 (6 bases). V was trimmed by 5 bases and J by 5 bases, leaving 13 bases between them. Looked up from germline, CDR1 is GTSNPN and CDR2 is SVGIG (reference sequence). The CDR3 contains 13 residues. The CDR3 DNA sequence: TGTGCCTGGTCACACAGGGCTGATCAGCCCCAGCATTTT. Translated, it gives CAWSHRADQPQHF.

The V call is TRBV29-1, the J call TRBJ1-1; no firm D call. The V gene's germline CDR1 is SQVTM and CDR2 ANQGSEA. This CDR3 spans 13 amino acids. The CDR3 DNA reads TGCAGTATAAGGGTGGGGATGAACACTGAAGCTTTCTTT. This translates into CSIRVGMNTEAFF.

This clone turned up a few times. The rearrangement joins TRBV7-9 to TRBJ2-3; the match to TRBD2 covers 12 bases. This CDR3 has 16 amino acids. Losses at the gene ends were 5 bases for V and 2 bases for J; bases not matched to a gene: 5. CDR1 and CDR2 (germline): SEHNR, FQNEAQ (reference sequence). The CDR3 sequence is CASSILAGGLTDTQYF. The CDR3 coding sequence is TGTGCCAGCAGCATACTAGCGGGGGGACTCACAGATACGCAGTATTTT.

The gene calls are TRBV11-3 and TRBJ2-7, with 7 bases aligning to TRBD1. Germline assignment: CDR1 SGHNT and CDR2 YENEEA. V lost 5 bases to trimming and J lost 3 bases; unmatched junction nucleotides: 7. The CDR3 extends over 14 amino acids. CDR3 DNA: TGTGCCAGCAGCAGAGGACAGGTTGGCTACGAGCAGTACTTC. Translating gives CASSRGQVGYEQYF.

The chain has TRBV27 and TRBJ2-5; tentative D call: TRBD2 (6 bases). CDR1 MNHEY and CDR2 SMNVEV come from the germline V gene (reference sequence). CDR3 length: 18 residues. Trimming removed 4 bases at V and 0 bases at J, with 21 bases between. In nucleotides, the CDR3 is TGTGCCAGCAGTTCCCGACTAGTGAAGGGGAATAACCAAGAGACCCAGTACTTC. Amino acid sequence: CASSSRLVKGNNQETQYF.

The chain has TRBV10-2 and TRBJ2-1; D not resolved. V lost 0 bases, J lost 3 bases, and 9 bases lay in between. CDR1 is WSHSY and CDR2 is SAAADI in the germline V gene. CDR3 length: 15 amino acids. CDR3 protein: CASSESYSLYNEQFF. CDR3 coding DNA: TGCGCCAGCAGTGAGTCGTATAGTCTCTACAATGAGCAGTTCTTC.

This chain uses TRBV6-5 with TRBJ1-5, with 8 positions matching TRBD1. The CDR3 totals 14 residues. The V gene's germline CDR1 is MNHEY and CDR2 SVGAGI. J was trimmed by 3 bases and V by 6 bases; bases with no gene match: 4. CDR3 bases: TGTGCCAGCAGGCGACAGGGGATCAATCAGCCCCAGCATTTT. This sequence encodes CASRRQGINQPQHF.

This clone turned up a few times. Other DNA sequences in this specimen translate into the identical CDR3. The J gene is TRBJ1-2, the V gene TRBV30, with TRBD1 identical over 8 bases. V trimming: 1 base; J trimming: 5 bases; junction bases outside the gene matches: 0. CDR1 and CDR2 (germline): GTSNPN, SVGIG (reference sequence). The CDR3 has 12 amino acids. CDR3 sequence (DNA): TGTGCCTGGAGTGGACAGGGGTATGGCTACACCTTC. This sequence encodes CAWSGQGYGYTF.

There are a few counts of this clone. The rearrangement joins TRBV6-5 to TRBJ1-1; 8 nucleotides match TRBD1. The CDR3 consists of 12 residues. J lost 8 bases, V lost 6 bases, and 5 bases had no gene match. Germline V lookup: CDR1 MNHEY, CDR2 SVGAGI. CDR3 in DNA: TGTGCCAGCAGACTCGGACAGGGCGAAGCTTTCTTT. Its protein is CASRLGQGEAFF.

The chain is built from TRBV29-1 and TRBJ1-5; D call uncertain. The V gene's germline CDR1 is SQVTM and CDR2 ANQGSEA. Between the trimmed V and J ends, which lost 4 bases and 2 bases, there was a span of 9 bases. The CDR3 sequence is 13 residues long. The CDR3 DNA is TGCAGCGTTGTAGGTCCAGGCAATCAGCCCCAGCATTTT. It encodes CSVVGPGNQPQHF.

In DNA, the CDR3 is TGTGCCAGCAGTGAGGGGAGGACAGATCCAGGTCAGCCCCAGCATTTT. It specifies CASSEGRTDPGQPQHF. The chain couples TRBV2 to TRBJ1-5, with D perhaps TRBD1 (6 bases). CDR3 length: 16 residues. Germline loops: CDR1 SNHLY, CDR2 FYNNEI. V lost 3 bases, J lost 6 bases, and 18 bases lay in between.

The chain is built from TRBV23-1 and TRBJ1-1; 7 bases are shared with TRBD1. TRBV23-1 carries the ORF label, with uncertain function. Trimming at V came to 11 bases and at J to 5 bases, leaving 17 bases not matched to a gene. This CDR3 is 15 amino acids long. The CDR3 spells CAVSRGRERGTEAFF. The CDR3 nucleotides are TGCGCCGTTTCTAGGGGGCGCGAGCGGGGAACTGAAGCTTTCTTT.

This clone occurred once. The CDR3 nucleotides read TGCGCCAGCAGCCAAGAGCAGGGGACGGGCCAAGAGACCCAGTACTTC. This encodes CASSQEQGTGQETQYF. This rearrangement joins TRBV4-3 to TRBJ2-5; a possible D gene is TRBD1 (6 bases). Germline CDR1 is LGHNA and CDR2 is YSLEER. The V gene lost 0 bases and the J gene lost 1 base, with 12 bases spanning the gap. The CDR3 runs to 16 residues.

The chain has TRBV2 and TRBJ2-2; a possible D gene is TRBD2 (5 bases). Germline V lookup: CDR1 SNHLY, CDR2 FYNNEI. V was shortened by 7 bases and J by 3 bases, with 12 bases between the two germline ends. The CDR3 loop spans 14 amino acids. The CDR3 is CASTRVWDTGELFF. CDR3 nucleotides: TGTGCCAGCACGAGGGTATGGGACACCGGGGAGCTGTTTTTT.